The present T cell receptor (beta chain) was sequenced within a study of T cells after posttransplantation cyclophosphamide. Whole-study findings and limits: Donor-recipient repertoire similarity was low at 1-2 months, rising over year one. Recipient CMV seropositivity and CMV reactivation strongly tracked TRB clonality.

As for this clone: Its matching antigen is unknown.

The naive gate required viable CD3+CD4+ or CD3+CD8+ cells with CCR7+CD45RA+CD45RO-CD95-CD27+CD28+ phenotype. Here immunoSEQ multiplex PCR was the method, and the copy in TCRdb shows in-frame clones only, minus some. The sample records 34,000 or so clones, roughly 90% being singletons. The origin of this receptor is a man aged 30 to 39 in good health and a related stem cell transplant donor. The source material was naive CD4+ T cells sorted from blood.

DNA for the CDR3: TGTGCTACCTTTAGCTATGGCTACACCTTC. Its protein is CATFSYGYTF. The chain recombines TRBV28 with TRBJ1-2, with D hard to call. The CDR3 totals 10 residues. The V gene's germline CDR1 is MDHEN and CDR2 SYDVKM.